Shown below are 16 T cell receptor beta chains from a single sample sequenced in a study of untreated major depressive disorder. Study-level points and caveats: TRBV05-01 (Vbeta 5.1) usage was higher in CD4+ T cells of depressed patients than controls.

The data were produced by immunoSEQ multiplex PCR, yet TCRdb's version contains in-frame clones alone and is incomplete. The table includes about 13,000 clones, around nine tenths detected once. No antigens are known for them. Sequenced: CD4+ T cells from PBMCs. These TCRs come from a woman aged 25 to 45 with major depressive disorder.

The CDR3 DNA reads as TGTGCCAGCAGCTTGGGGGGGAAGGCTCCCGAGCAGTACTTC. It translates to CASSLGGKAPEQYF. The gene calls are TRBV5-6 and TRBJ2-7, with D possibly called TRBD1 or TRBD2 (5 bases each). V was pared by 0 bases and J by 6 bases, with 13 bases between. Germline CDR1 SGHDT, CDR2 YYEEEE. There are 14 residues in the CDR3.

CDR3 nucleotides: TGCGCCAGCAGCTTTGGTTTGGTGGGGAATGAAAAACTGTTTTTT. Its protein product is CASSFGLVGNEKLFF. The chain links TRBV5-1 to TRBJ1-4; D is ambiguous. Trimming took off 2 bases at V and 5 bases at J, with 13 bases between the two ends. This CDR3 region has 15 residues. Germline loops: CDR1 SGHRS, CDR2 YFSETQ.

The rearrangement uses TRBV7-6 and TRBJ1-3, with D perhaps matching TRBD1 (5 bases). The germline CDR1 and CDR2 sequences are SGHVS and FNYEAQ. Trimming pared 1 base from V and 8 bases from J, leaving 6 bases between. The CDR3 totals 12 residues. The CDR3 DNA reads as TGTGCCAGCAGCTTAGAGGGGCACACCATATATTTT. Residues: CASSLEGHTIYF.

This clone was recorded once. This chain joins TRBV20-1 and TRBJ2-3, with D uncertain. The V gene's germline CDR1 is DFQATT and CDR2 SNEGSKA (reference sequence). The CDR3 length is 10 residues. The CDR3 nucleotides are TGCAGCTTCGCAGGAGATACGCAGTATTTT. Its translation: CSFAGDTQYF.

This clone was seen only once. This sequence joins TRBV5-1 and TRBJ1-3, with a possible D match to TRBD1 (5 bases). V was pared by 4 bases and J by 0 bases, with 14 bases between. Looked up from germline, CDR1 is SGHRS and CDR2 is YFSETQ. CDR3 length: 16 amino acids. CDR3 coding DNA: TGCGCCAGCAGCGTGACAGTACATGGCTCTGGAAACACCATATATTTT. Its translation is CASSVTVHGSGNTIYF.

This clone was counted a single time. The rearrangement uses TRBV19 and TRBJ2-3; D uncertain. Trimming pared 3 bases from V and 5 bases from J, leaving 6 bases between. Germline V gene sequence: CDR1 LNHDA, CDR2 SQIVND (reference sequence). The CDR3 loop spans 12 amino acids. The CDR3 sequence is CASSISKDTQYF. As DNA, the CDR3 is TGTGCCAGTAGTATCTCGAAAGATACGCAGTATTTT.

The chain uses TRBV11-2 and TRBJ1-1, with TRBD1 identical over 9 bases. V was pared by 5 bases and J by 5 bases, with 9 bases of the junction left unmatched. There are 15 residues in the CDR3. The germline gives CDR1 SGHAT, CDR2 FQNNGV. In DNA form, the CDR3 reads TGTGCCAGCAGCGGGGGACAGGGTGTTTGGACTGAAGCTTTCTTT. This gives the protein CASSGGQGVWTEAFF.

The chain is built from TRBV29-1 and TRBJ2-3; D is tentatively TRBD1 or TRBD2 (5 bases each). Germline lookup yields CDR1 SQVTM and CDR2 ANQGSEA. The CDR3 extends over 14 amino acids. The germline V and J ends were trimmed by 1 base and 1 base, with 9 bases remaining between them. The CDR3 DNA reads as TGCAGCGTTGAAGGGGGGAAGGGCACAGATACGCAGTATTTT. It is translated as CSVEGGKGTDTQYF.

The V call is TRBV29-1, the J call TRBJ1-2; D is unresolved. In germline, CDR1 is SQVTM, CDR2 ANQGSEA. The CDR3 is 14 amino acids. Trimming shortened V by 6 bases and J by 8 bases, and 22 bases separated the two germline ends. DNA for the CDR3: TGCAGCGTCCCCGCCGGGTTCAAACGACCCGGCTACACCTTC. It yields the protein CSVPAGFKRPGYTF.

The CDR3 coding sequence is TGTGCCAGCAGCTTAAGGGGGATCAAGGAGACCCAGTACTTC. Translating it yields CASSLRGIKETQYF. The genes are TRBV7-9 and TRBJ2-5; a possible D gene is TRBD1 (6 bases). The V and J ends lost 2 bases and 5 bases respectively, with 12 bases between them. Germline loops: CDR1 SEHNR, CDR2 FQNEAQ (reference sequence). The CDR3 loop spans 14 amino acids.

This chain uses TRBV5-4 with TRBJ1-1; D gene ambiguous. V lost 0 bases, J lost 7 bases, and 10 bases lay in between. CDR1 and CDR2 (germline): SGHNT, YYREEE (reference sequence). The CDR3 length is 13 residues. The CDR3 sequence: CASSLEPAGEAFF. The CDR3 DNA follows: TGTGCCAGCAGCTTGGAGCCGGCGGGTGAAGCTTTCTTT. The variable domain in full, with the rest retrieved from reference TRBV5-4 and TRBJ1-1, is ETGVTQSPTHLIKTRGQQVTLRCSSQSGHNTVSWYQQALGQGPQFIFQYYREEENGRGNFPPRFSGLQFPNYSSELNVNALELDDSALYLCASSLEPAGEAFFGQGTRLTVV.

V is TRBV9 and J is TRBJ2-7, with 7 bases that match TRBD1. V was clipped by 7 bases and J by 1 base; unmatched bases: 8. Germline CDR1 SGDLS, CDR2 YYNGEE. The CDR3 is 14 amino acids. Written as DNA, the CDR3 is TGTGCCAGCGGTCCCCGGACAGGTTCCTACGAGCAGTACTTC. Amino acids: CASGPRTGSYEQYF. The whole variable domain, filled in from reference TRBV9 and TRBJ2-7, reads DSGVTQTPKHLITATGQRVTLRCSPRSGDLSVYWYQQSLDQGLQFLIQYYNGEERAKGNILERFSAQQFPDLHSELNLSSLELGDSALYFCASGPRTGSYEQYFGPGTRLTVT.

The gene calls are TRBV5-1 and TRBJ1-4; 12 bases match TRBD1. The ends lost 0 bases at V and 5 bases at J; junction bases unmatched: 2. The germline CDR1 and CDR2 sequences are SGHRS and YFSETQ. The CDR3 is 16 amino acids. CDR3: CASSLVGQGANEKLFF. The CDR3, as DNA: TGCGCCAGCAGCTTGGTGGGACAGGGGGCAAATGAAAAACTGTTTTTT. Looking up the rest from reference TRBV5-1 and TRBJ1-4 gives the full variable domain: KAGVTQTPRYLIKTRGQQVTLSCSPISGHRSVSWYQQTPGQGLQFLFEYFSETQRNKGNFPGRFSGRQFSNSRSEMNVSTLELGDSALYLCASSLVGQGANEKLFFGSGTQLSVL.

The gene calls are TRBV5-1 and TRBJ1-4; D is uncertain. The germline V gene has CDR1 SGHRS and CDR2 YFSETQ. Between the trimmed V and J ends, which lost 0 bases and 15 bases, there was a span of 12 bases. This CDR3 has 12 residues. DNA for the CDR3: TGCGCCAGCAGCTTGGATTCCGACCGAATGTTTTTT. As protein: CASSLDSDRMFF.

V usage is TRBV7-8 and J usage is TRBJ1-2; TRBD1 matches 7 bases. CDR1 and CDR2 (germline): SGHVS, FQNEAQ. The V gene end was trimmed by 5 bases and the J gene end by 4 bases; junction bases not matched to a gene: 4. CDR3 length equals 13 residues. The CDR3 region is CASSIQGRYGYTF. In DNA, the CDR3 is TGTGCCAGCAGCATACAGGGGCGCTATGGCTACACCTTC.

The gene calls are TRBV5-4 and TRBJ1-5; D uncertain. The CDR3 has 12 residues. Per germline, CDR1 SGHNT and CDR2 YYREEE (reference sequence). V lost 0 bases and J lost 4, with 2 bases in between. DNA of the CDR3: TGTGCCAGCAGCTTGGGTAATCAGCCCCAGCATTTT. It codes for CASSLGNQPQHF. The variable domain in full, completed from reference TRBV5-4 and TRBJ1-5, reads ETGVTQSPTHLIKTRGQQVTLRCSSQSGHNTVSWYQQALGQGPQFIFQYYREEENGRGNFPPRFSGLQFPNYSSELNVNALELDDSALYLCASSLGNQPQHFGDGTRLSIL.